Following are 26 T cell receptor beta chains from one sample sequenced in a study of T-cell reconstitution after alpha-beta-depleted transplantation in children. Unique molecular identifiers were incorporated into the prepared TCRbeta library. TCRdb re-analysed the PCR reads in MiXCR, keeping a single row per CDR3 protein. The sample lists fewer than 750,000 distinct CDR3 sequences, about 21% occurring once. The specimen was PBMCs, mostly from graft donor cells, collected 360 days after TCRalphabeta/CD19-depleted stem cell transplant. The source of these receptors is a boy less than two years old who had a stem cell transplant for acute myeloid leukemia, so the T cells may come from the graft donor.

The chain joins TRBV11-3 to TRBJ1-1; D possibly corresponds to TRBD1 (6 bases). The CDR3 has 15 residues. Looked up from germline, CDR1 is SGHNT and CDR2 is YENEEA. Trimming took off 0 bases at V and 1 base at J, with 9 bases between the two ends. CDR3 in amino acids: CASSLDHRANTEAFF. The CDR3 DNA reads as TGTGCCAGCAGCTTAGATCACAGGGCGAACACTGAAGCTTTCTTT.

This clonotype turned up a few times. The chain joins TRBV6-2 or TRBV6-3 to TRBJ2-3; 9 nucleotides line up with TRBD1. Germline V CDR1 and CDR2: MNHEY, SVGEGT. The CDR3 extends over 16 amino acids. V was pared by 8 bases and J by 2 bases, with 11 bases of the junction left unmatched. The CDR3 reads CASRGTGKRFTDTQYF. In DNA, the CDR3 is TGTGCCAGCCGAGGGACAGGGAAGAGGTTCACAGATACGCAGTATTTT.

This clonotype occurred a few times. V is TRBV24-1 and J is TRBJ2-1; the match to TRBD1 covers 9 bases. The CDR3 length is 16 residues. Losses at the gene ends were 3 bases for V and 3 bases for J; bases not matched to a gene: 5. Germline assignment: CDR1 KGHDR and CDR2 SFDVKD. CDR3 nucleotides: TGTGCCACCAGTGATCCTGGGGACAGGGACTACAATGAGCAGTTCTTC. Translated: CATSDPGDRDYNEQFF.

This chain joins TRBV4-3 and TRBJ2-7; maybe TRBD1 (6 bases). Germline CDR1 reads LGHNA; CDR2 reads YSLEER. V gave up 0 bases and J gave up 0 bases, with 12 bases separating them. The CDR3 length is 16 residues. The CDR3 sequence is CASSQDNRDLSYEQYF. CDR3 in DNA: TGCGCCAGCAGCCAAGATAACAGGGACCTCTCCTACGAGCAGTACTTC.

This clonotype has just a few counts. The chain combines TRBV29-1 with TRBJ1-1, with unresolved D. Trimming removed 6 bases from V and 0 bases from J, with 5 bases in between. This CDR3 has 11 amino acids. Germline lookup yields CDR1 SQVTM and CDR2 ANQGSEA. CDR3 loop: CSVTLNTEAFF. The CDR3 DNA reads TGCAGCGTAACACTGAACACTGAAGCTTTCTTT.

This clonotype has a count of ten or more. The chain combines TRBV20-1 with TRBJ2-3; TRBD2 might be the D (8 bases). Looked up from germline, CDR1 is DFQATT and CDR2 is SNEGSKA (reference sequence). CDR3 size: 12 residues. CDR3 region: CSGRGPKDTQYF. The CDR3 nucleotides read TGCAGCGGGAGGGGGCCGAAAGATACGCAGTATTTT.

This clonotype was detected ten times or more. This chain uses TRBV6-1 with TRBJ2-1, with 7 nucleotides matching TRBD1. Germline trimming cut 6 bases from V and 0 bases from J; bases unmatched to any gene: 8. The V gene's germline CDR1 is MNHNS and CDR2 SASEGT. The CDR3 runs to 16 residues. The CDR3 sequence is CASRTKGQLSYNEQFF. The DNA of the CDR3 is TGTGCCAGCAGAACCAAGGGACAGCTCTCCTACAATGAGCAGTTCTTC.

This clonotype has only a few counts. The chain combines TRBV12-3 or TRBV12-4 with TRBJ1-2; TRBD1 agrees at 8 bases. The V and J ends lost 3 bases and 4 bases, in that order; junction bases with no gene match: 16. The CDR3 length is 18 residues. The CDR3 sequence is CASSFKNFVDRDGYGYTF. Here the CDR3 DNA reads TGTGCCAGCAGTTTTAAGAATTTTGTGGACAGGGATGGCTATGGCTACACCTTC.

The rearrangement joins TRBV29-1 to TRBJ2-4; unclear D gene. V was clipped by 4 bases and J by 0 bases, with 10 bases between them. Germline loops: CDR1 SQVTM, CDR2 ANQGSEA. The CDR3 consists of 14 residues. The CDR3 sequence: CSVGPDPAKNIQYF. DNA for the CDR3: TGCAGCGTTGGTCCTGATCCAGCCAAAAACATTCAGTACTTC.

The V and J genes are TRBV7-2 and TRBJ1-5; D perhaps matches TRBD1 (6 bases). V was trimmed by 1 base and J by 9 bases, leaving 16 bases between them. The CDR3 is 15 residues long. Germline lookup yields CDR1 SGHTA and CDR2 FQGNSA. The CDR3: CASSLDPSGGGPQHF. CDR3 DNA: TGTGCCAGCAGCTTAGATCCTTCCGGGGGCGGGCCCCAGCATTTT.

This clonotype was seen many times. The rearrangement links TRBV5-1 to TRBJ2-5, with 8 bases that match TRBD2. The CDR3 runs 16 residues. V lost 0 bases and J lost 2; bases outside the gene matches: 6. Germline values: CDR1 SGHRS, CDR2 YFSETQ. The CDR3: CASSLEAGGPQETQYF. DNA for the CDR3: TGCGCCAGCAGCTTGGAGGCGGGGGGTCCTCAAGAGACCCAGTACTTC.

This clonotype occurred a few times. The chain is built from TRBV12-3 or TRBV12-4 and TRBJ1-2; D call uncertain. Trimming stripped 5 bases from V and 5 bases from J, with 15 bases between. The CDR3 loop spans 14 amino acids. The CDR3: CASSLKWPRYGYTF. CDR3 DNA sequence: TGTGCCAGCAGTCTGAAGTGGCCTCGGTATGGCTACACCTTC.

V is TRBV20-1 and J is TRBJ2-3; the match to TRBD2 covers 7 bases. Germline V gives CDR1 DFQATT, CDR2 SNEGSKA (reference sequence). V was clipped by 1 base and J by 3 bases; unmatched bases: 4. The CDR3 consists of 14 residues. The CDR3: CSARGGGTTDTQYF. The CDR3 DNA reads as TGCAGTGCTAGAGGGGGGGGGACGACAGATACGCAGTATTTT.

There are many counts of this clonotype. This sequence joins TRBV27 and TRBJ2-3; 11 positions agree with TRBD2. CDR1 is MNHEY and CDR2 is SMNVEV in the germline V gene (reference sequence). The CDR3 totals 19 residues. V shed 3 bases and J 1 base; nucleotides not matched to a gene: 12. DNA of the CDR3: TGTGCCAGCAGTTTTCTTTCGGCTAGCGGGGGGCTGGGCACAGATACGCAGTATTTT. This encodes CASSFLSASGGLGTDTQYF.

This clonotype occurred many times. The rearrangement joins TRBV5-1 to TRBJ2-1; the D gene could be TRBD1 or TRBD2 (5 bases each). In germline, CDR1 is SGHRS, CDR2 YFSETQ. The V and J ends lost 6 bases and 0 bases respectively, with 13 bases between them. The length of the CDR3 is 15 residues. The CDR3 DNA sequence: TGCGCCAGCACCCCGGGTGGGGGCTCCTACAATGAGCAGTTCTTC. Translation: CASTPGGGSYNEQFF.

This chain joins TRBV11-1 and TRBJ1-1, with D maybe TRBD1 (5 bases). The V and J ends lost 4 bases and 0 bases respectively, with 12 bases between them. Germline V gives CDR1 SGHAT, CDR2 FQDESV (reference sequence). The CDR3 is 15 residues long. CDR3 nucleotides: TGTGCCAGCAGCTATGGGGACGGCCTGAACACTGAAGCTTTCTTT. This translates into CASSYGDGLNTEAFF. Looking up the rest from reference TRBV11-1 and TRBJ1-1 gives the full variable domain: EAEVAQSPRYKITEKSQAVAFWCDPISGHATLYWYRQILGQGPELLVQFQDESVVDDSQLPKDRFSAERLKGVDSTLKIQPAELGDSAMYLCASSYGDGLNTEAFFGQGTRLTVV.

The V call is TRBV7-9, the J call TRBJ1-2; no definite D call. The germline gives CDR1 SEHNR, CDR2 FQNEAQ (reference sequence). CDR3 length: 13 amino acids. Trimming pared 3 bases from V and 6 bases from J, leaving 11 bases between. Here the CDR3 DNA reads TGTGCCAGCAGCTTCCCAGTAGGAGATGGCTACACCTTC. It specifies CASSFPVGDGYTF. Full variable domain (missing parts from reference TRBV7-9 and TRBJ1-2): DTGVSQNPRHKITKRGQNVTFRCDPISEHNRLYWYRQTLGQGPEFLTYFQNEAQLEKSRLLSDRFSAERPKGSFSTLEIQRTEQGDSAMYLCASSFPVGDGYTFGSGTRLTVV.

A single count supports this clonotype. A much bigger clone sits one base away, suggesting this may be a read error. This chain links TRBV5-4 with TRBJ2-7, with D unclear. Germline values: CDR1 SGHNT, CDR2 YYREEE (reference sequence). The CDR3 contains 12 residues. Trimming left V 0 bases short and J 2 bases short, with 3 bases between. Written as DNA, the CDR3 is TGTGCCAGCAGCTTGGAAACCTACGAGCAGTACTTC. It is translated as CASSLETYEQYF.

In this sample, this clonotype turned up many times. This chain uses TRBV29-1 with TRBJ2-7, with 8 bases fitting TRBD1. The CDR3 loop spans 12 amino acids. J was trimmed by 6 bases and V by 7 bases; bases with no gene match: 8. CDR1 and CDR2 from the germline V gene are SQVTM and ANQGSEA. The CDR3 protein is CSGWDRKREQYF. CDR3 nucleotide sequence: TGCAGCGGATGGGACAGGAAACGCGAGCAGTACTTC.

This clonotype was seen repeatedly, ten times or more. This chain joins TRBV7-9 and TRBJ1-6; D possibly corresponds to TRBD1 (5 bases). Trimming shortened V by 3 bases and J by 8 bases, and 8 bases separated the two germline ends. Germline V CDR1 and CDR2: SEHNR, FQNEAQ (reference sequence). This CDR3 is built from 13 residues. This CDR3 reads CASSLGPYSPLHF. The CDR3 nucleotides read TGTGCCAGCAGCTTGGGGCCCTATTCACCCCTCCACTTT.

This clonotype came up a few times. The chain couples TRBV6-1 to TRBJ2-5; 9 nucleotides match TRBD1. CDR1 is MNHNS, CDR2 SASEGT, per germline. J gave up 4 bases and V 6 bases, and 9 bases lay outside the gene matches. The CDR3 contains 15 residues. The CDR3 DNA sequence: TGTGCCAGCAGCCGTCCCGGACAGGGGCGAGAGACCCAGTACTTC. Protein product: CASSRPGQGRETQYF.

This clonotype was detected many times. The rearrangement links TRBV5-1 to TRBJ1-5; the D gene is possibly TRBD1 (6 bases). Germline V gene lookup returns CDR1 SGHRS and CDR2 YFSETQ. Trimming removed 3 bases from V and 2 bases from J, with 12 bases in between. There are 15 residues in the CDR3. CDR3: CASSWAGVGNQPQHF. The CDR3 DNA reads as TGCGCCAGCAGCTGGGCAGGGGTTGGCAATCAGCCCCAGCATTTT.

This clonotype has at least ten counts. This chain joins TRBV20-1 and TRBJ1-5; D not certain. V shed 6 bases and J shed 8 bases, with 11 bases lying between them. The CDR3 runs 11 residues. Per the germline V gene, CDR1 is DFQATT and CDR2 is SNEGSKA (reference sequence). The CDR3 DNA follows: TGCAGTGCGGGGAGAGCTAAGCCCCAGCATTTT. Translation: CSAGRAKPQHF.

This clonotype showed up just a few times. This chain uses TRBV5-5 with TRBJ2-5; 10 bases line up with TRBD2. The CDR3 is 17 amino acids. Germline CDR1 SGHKS, CDR2 YYEKEE (reference sequence). The V gene end was trimmed by 0 bases and the J gene end by 4 bases; junction bases not matched to a gene: 9. CDR3 in DNA: TGTGCCAGCAGCTTGGCTCCGAGCGGGGGGGCCTCAGAGACCCAGTACTTC. Translation: CASSLAPSGGASETQYF.

V is TRBV29-1 and J is TRBJ1-1; TRBD1 matches 7 bases. Germline V gene sequence: CDR1 SQVTM, CDR2 ANQGSEA. CDR3 length equals 14 residues. The ends lost 4 bases at V and 0 bases at J; junction bases unmatched: 5. This CDR3 is CSVVGQDLNTEAFF. The CDR3 nucleotides read TGCAGCGTTGTTGGACAGGATCTGAACACTGAAGCTTTCTTT.

This clonotype was counted at least ten times. The chain is built from TRBV12-3 or TRBV12-4 and TRBJ2-1; TRBD2 matches at 10 bases. The trim removed 5 bases at V and 6 bases at J, leaving 13 bases unmatched. CDR3 length: 17 amino acids. The CDR3 coding sequence is TGTGCCAGCAGTCCGCCACCTCTAGCGGGGGCCAGCAATGAGCAGTTCTTC. It codes for CASSPPPLAGASNEQFF.